Listed below are T cell receptor beta chains from one sample, sequenced in a study of blood T cells in healthy people across ages. Via MiXCR, TCRdb re-called the 5' RACE reads, giving one row per CDR3 protein. The table records some 1.6 million distinct CDR3 sequences, roughly 32% of them present only once. The sample comprised blood. The receptors here all came from a woman aged 25 to 39 in good health. Each CDR3 is given with its conserved first and last residue. Fields, in order: D gene, J gene, V gene, clone size, CDR3 protein, CDR3 DNA. A D gene is named only where the DNA matches it firmly. Part of the rows lack a size; the others show once, few, many or a class for expanded clones.

>TRBD2|TRBJ2-3|TRBV20-1|-
CSVKTGIAGGRDTQYF
TGCAGTGTCAAGACAGGCATAGCGGGGGGTAGGGATACGCAGTATTTT
>-|TRBJ2-3|TRBV5-1|-
CASSLARHTDTQYF
TGCGCCAGCAGCTTGGCGCGTCACACAGATACGCAGTATTTT
>TRBD1|TRBJ2-2|TRBV5-1|-
CASRHGDRETGELFF
TGCGCCAGCAGACATGGGGACAGGGAGACCGGGGAGCTGTTTTTT
>-|TRBJ1-1|TRBV29-1|-
CSVVAGGPNTEAFF
TGCAGCGTTGTAGCGGGGGGGCCGAACACTGAAGCTTTCTTT
>TRBD2|TRBJ2-1|TRBV27|-
CASSGTSGGYDEQFF
TGTGCCAGCAGTGGGACTAGCGGGGGGTATGATGAGCAGTTCTTC
>-|TRBJ2-1|TRBV7-8|-
CASSLVIRLVGGHEQFF
TGTGCCAGCAGCTTAGTCATCCGGCTCGTGGGGGGCCATGAGCAGTTCTTC
>TRBD2|TRBJ2-7|TRBV7-6|many
CASSLTPGASGAGEQYF
TGTGCCAGCAGCTTAACCCCTGGGGCTAGCGGGGCGGGCGAGCAGTACTTC
>-|TRBJ2-5|TRBV9|-
CASTSGGIGGETQYF
TGTGCCAGCACCTCCGGGGGCATAGGGGGAGAGACCCAGTACTTC
>TRBD1|TRBJ1-4|TRBV12-3/TRBV12-4|-
CASNQKMGDRGEKLFF
TGTGCCAGCAACCAGAAGATGGGGGACAGGGGTGAAAAACTGTTTTTT
>-|TRBJ2-7|TRBV5-5|-
CASAPRTASYEQYF
TGTGCCAGCGCCCCCAGGACAGCCTCCTACGAGCAGTACTTC
>-|TRBJ2-3|TRBV19|-
CASSITHGSTDTQYF
TGTGCCAGTAGTATTACCCACGGTAGCACAGATACGCAGTATTTT
>TRBD2|TRBJ2-5|TRBV7-2|-
CASSWPMAGGPQETQYF
TGTGCCAGCAGCTGGCCAATGGCGGGGGGGCCCCAAGAGACCCAGTACTTC
>TRBD2|TRBJ2-7|TRBV7-9|few
CASSSSAIAGFYEQYF
TGTGCCAGCAGCTCGTCCGCGATAGCGGGGTTCTACGAGCAGTACTTC
>-|TRBJ2-5|TRBV7-9|-
CASSLEGVRAETQYF
TGTGCCAGCAGCTTGGAAGGGGTGAGGGCTGAGACCCAGTACTTC
>TRBD1|TRBJ2-7|TRBV7-9|few
CASSPHGSGTGSYEQYF
TGTGCCAGCAGCCCCCACGGTAGTGGGACAGGGTCCTACGAGCAGTACTTC
>-|TRBJ1-1|TRBV2|-
CASNGQTNTEAFF
TGTGCCAGTAATGGACAGACGAACACTGAAGCTTTCTTT
>-|TRBJ1-5|TRBV4-2|-
CASSRGGRDQPQHF
TGTGCCAGCAGCCGAGGGGGGAGGGATCAGCCCCAGCATTTT
>TRBD1|TRBJ2-7|TRBV4-1|few
CASSQSGQTGGSYEQYF
TGCGCCAGCAGCCAGTCCGGGCAGACAGGGGGATCCTACGAGCAGTACTTC
>-|TRBJ2-3|TRBV7-6|-
CASSLGEKVDTQYF
TGTGCCAGCAGCTTAGGGGAAAAAGTTGATACGCAGTATTTT
>-|TRBJ2-7|TRBV5-1|-
CASSLRRGNNELYF
TGCGCCAGCAGCTTGAGACGGGGGAACAACGAGCTGTACTTC
>-|TRBJ2-3|TRBV12-3/TRBV12-4|few
CASNPRQGGLTDTQYF
TGTGCCAGCAATCCCCGACAGGGAGGGCTCACAGATACGCAGTATTTT
>-|TRBJ2-3|TRBV27|-
CASSLLGLRSTDTQYF
TGTGCCAGCAGTTTATTGGGACTGAGAAGCACAGATACGCAGTATTTT
>-|TRBJ1-1|TRBV7-9|few
CASSLVRVLGSEAFF
TGTGCCAGCAGCTTAGTAAGGGTGCTGGGCAGTGAAGCTTTCTTT